The T cell receptor (beta chain) under discussion was sequenced for a study of T cell responses to AZD1222 COVID-19 vaccine. The study, taken as a whole, reports: Donors in the cohort were predominantly white British and more often female, and clonal diversity was possibly underestimated. Vaccination with two AZD1222 doses was followed by a rise in Spike-specific TCR breadth and depth. Only 5 or 6 people who got AZD1222 tested seropositive at baseline.

Generated by immunoSEQ multiplex PCR, the TCRdb table keeps only in-frame clones and is missing some. The data hold 110,000 to 150,000 clones, with approximately 92% observed a single time. The CDR3 has 14 amino acids. Germline V lookup: CDR1 MNHEY, CDR2 SVGEGT. Trimming left V 5 bases short and J 4 bases short, with 9 bases between. Comments on this clone: Its antigen is unknown.

This sample comprised peripheral blood, obtained on day 0 of AZD1222 vaccination. The chain joins TRBV6-2 or TRBV6-3 to TRBJ2-6; no firm D call. The TCR was taken from an adult in good health. The CDR3 coding sequence is TGTGCCAGCAGTCGAAGAGCCGGGGCCAACGTCCTGACTTTC. Amino acid sequence: CASSRRAGANVLTF.